Detailed here is one TCR beta chain. What it recognizes is unknown. Use of 60 Vbeta and 13 Jbeta primers characterized the PCR. The assay was immunoSEQ multiplex PCR, and TCRdb's table has in-frame clones only and misses some. The repertoire includes over 150,000 clones, 80% of them detected once, and approximately 4.8% sits in the top ten. The data stem from a study of cytomegalovirus exposure and HLA in healthy donors. Study observations and caveats: Further analysis, carried out later, found HLA-associated TCR beta chains more clonally expanded than equally common other chains. Earlier analysis found most TCR beta V segments productive about 87% or about 30% of the time.

With 5 bases clipped from V and 6 bases from J, the junction kept 3 bases outside the gene matches. The germline V gene has CDR1 MNHEY and CDR2 SMNVEV (reference sequence). The length of the CDR3 is 14 residues. This chain joins TRBV27 and TRBJ2-2, with TRBD1 matching 10 bases. The sequence was collected from a man under 40 in good health and CMV-seronegative. Material for sequencing was PBMCs. The CDR3 reads CASSRGQGAGELFF. The CDR3 region has the DNA TGTGCCAGCAGTAGAGGACAGGGGGCCGGGGAGCTGTTTTTT.